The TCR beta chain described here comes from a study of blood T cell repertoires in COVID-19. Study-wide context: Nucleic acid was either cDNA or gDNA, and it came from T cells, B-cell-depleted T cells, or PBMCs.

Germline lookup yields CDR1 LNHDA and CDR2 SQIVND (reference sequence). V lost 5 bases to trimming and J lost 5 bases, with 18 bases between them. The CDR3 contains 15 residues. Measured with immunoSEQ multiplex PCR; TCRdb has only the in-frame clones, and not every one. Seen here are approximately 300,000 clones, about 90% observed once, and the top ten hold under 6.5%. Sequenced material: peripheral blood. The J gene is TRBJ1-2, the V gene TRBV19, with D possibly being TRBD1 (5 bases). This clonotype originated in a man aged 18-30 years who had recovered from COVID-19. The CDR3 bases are TGTGCCAGTAGTCCGGACACAATCGGTCCGTATGGCTACACCTTC. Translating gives CASSPDTIGPYGYTF.